This T cell receptor (beta chain) comes out of a study of T cells in tuberculosis. Background on the study: Samples predate treatment or fall within its first 7 days. Study outcomes and limitations: Active tuberculosis cases were adults; controls were adolescents. Active tuberculosis alpha repertoires lay closer to GMM-specific TCRs than controls'. A GMM-specific repertoire classifier reached approximately 90% accuracy, AUROC under 0.95.

Concerning this clone itself: Its antigen is still unknown.

The time point denotes: new active TB diagnosis, blood taken before or within 7 days of starting treatment. The CDR3 covers 14 residues. V shed 6 bases and J shed 0 bases, with 8 bases lying between them. Germline CDR1 and CDR2: KGHSH and LQKENI. Measured with immunoSEQ multiplex PCR; TCRdb has only the in-frame clones, and not every one. The table has some 34,000 clones, 70% to 90% seen once. The chain employs TRBV18 and TRBJ1-4, with D possibly TRBD1 on 5 matching bases. Sample: PBMCs, taken at tuberculosis diagnosis. The TCR comes from an adult with tuberculosis. Here the CDR3 DNA reads TGTGCCAGCTCCTCGGGGGCAACTAATGAAAAACTGTTTTTT. As protein: CASSSGATNEKLFF.